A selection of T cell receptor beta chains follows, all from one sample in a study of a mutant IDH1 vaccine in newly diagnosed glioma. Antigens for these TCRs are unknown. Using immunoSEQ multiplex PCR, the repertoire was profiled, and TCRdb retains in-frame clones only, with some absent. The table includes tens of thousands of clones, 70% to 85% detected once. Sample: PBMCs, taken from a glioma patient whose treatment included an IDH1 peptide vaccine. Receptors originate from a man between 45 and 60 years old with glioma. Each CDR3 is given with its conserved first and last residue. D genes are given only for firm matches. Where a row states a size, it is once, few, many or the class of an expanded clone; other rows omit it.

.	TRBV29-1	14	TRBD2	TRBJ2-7	TGCAGCGCTGCCTCGGGAGGAGGAGGCTACGAGCAGTACTTC	CSAASGGGGYEQYF
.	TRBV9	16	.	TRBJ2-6	TGTGCCAGCAGCTCCGACAGAAGCTCTGGGGCCAACGTCCTGACTTTC	CASSSDRSSGANVLTF
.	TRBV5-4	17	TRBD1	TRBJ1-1	TGTGCCAGCAGCTTGGGGAGACAGGGCCCGGGGGACACTGAAGCTTTCTTT	CASSLGRQGPGDTEAFF
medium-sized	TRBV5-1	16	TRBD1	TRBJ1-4	TGCGCCAGCAGCTTGTACGGGACAGGGGGAAATGAAAAACTGTTTTTT	CASSLYGTGGNEKLFF
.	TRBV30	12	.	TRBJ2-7	TGTGCCTGGAGTCCCCTGGGGGACGAGCAGTACTTC	CAWSPLGDEQYF
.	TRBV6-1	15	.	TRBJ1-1	TGTGCCAGCAGTAATAGGGAAGGGGTGAACACTGAAGCTTTCTTT	CASSNREGVNTEAFF
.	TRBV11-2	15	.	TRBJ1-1	TGTGCCAGCAGCTTAGAACCAGGAATGAACACTGAAGCTTTCTTT	CASSLEPGMNTEAFF
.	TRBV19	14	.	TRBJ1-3	TGTGCCAGTAGTATGAGCAGGGCTGGAAACACCATATATTTT	CASSMSRAGNTIYF
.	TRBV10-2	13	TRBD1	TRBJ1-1	TGCGCCACCTCGGGACAGCAAAACACTGAAGCTTTCTTT	CATSGQQNTEAFF
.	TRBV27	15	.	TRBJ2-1	TGTGCCAGCGCCAATCAGGGGGGGTGGGGCGATGAGCAGTTCTTC	CASANQGGWGDEQFF
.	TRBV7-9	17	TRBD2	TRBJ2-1	TGTGCCAGCAGTTCCCCCGGACTAGCGGGGGGGCCCGATGAGCAGTTCTTC	CASSSPGLAGGPDEQFF
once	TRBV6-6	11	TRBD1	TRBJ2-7	TGTGCCAGCAGGACAGGGTACGAGCAGTACTTC	CASRTGYEQYF
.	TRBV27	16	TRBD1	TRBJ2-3	TGTGCCAGCAGTTTTGGGACAGGGTCGGGCACAGATACGCAGTATTTT	CASSFGTGSGTDTQYF
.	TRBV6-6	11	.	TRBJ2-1	TGTGCCAGCAGTTCCCTCAATGAGCAGTTCTTC	CASSSLNEQFF
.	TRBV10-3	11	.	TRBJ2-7	TGTGCCATCAGCTCTACCGACGAGCAGTACTTC	CAISSTDEQYF
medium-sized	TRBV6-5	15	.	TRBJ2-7	TGTGCCAGCAGTTACTCGCCCGGACTAACCTACGAGCAGTACTTC	CASSYSPGLTYEQYF
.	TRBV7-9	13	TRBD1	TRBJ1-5	TGTGCCAGCAGCGGACAGGGGAATCAGCCCCAGCATTTT	CASSGQGNQPQHF
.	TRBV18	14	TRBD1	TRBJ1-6	TGTGCCAGCTCGGAGGGACAGGGTAATTCACCCCTCCACTTT	CASSEGQGNSPLHF
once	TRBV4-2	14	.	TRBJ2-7	TGTGCCAGCAGGGCCCAGGGGGGGCCCTACGAGCAGTACTTC	CASRAQGGPYEQYF
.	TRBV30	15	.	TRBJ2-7	TGTGCCTGGAGTAATGAGGGTGAAGGTTCCTACGAGCAGTACTTC	CAWSNEGEGSYEQYF
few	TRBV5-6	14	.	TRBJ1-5	TGTGCCAGCAGCTTGGGCCGGGTGAATCAGCCCCAGCATTTT	CASSLGRVNQPQHF
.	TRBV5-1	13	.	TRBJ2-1	TGCGCCAGCAGCGTAGGACAGAACAATGAGCAGTTCTTC	CASSVGQNNEQFF
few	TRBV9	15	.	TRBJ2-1	TGTGCCAGCAGCGTATCAGGGGCCGAGGGCAATGAGCAGTTCTTC	CASSVSGAEGNEQFF
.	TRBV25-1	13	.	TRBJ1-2	TGTGCCAGCCGTGACAGGACTTCGCGTGGCTACACCTTC	CASRDRTSRGYTF
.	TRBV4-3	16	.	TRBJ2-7	TGCGCCAGCAGCCAAGACTTGGGTCCAGGGTCCTACGAGCAGTACTTC	CASSQDLGPGSYEQYF
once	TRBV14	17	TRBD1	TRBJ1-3	TGTGCCAGCAGCCTCAAGACAGGGCTACGTCTTGGAAACACCATATATTTT	CASSLKTGLRLGNTIYF
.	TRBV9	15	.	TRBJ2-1	TGTGCCAGCAGCGTATTTGACAGGATCAGGAATGAGCAGTTCTTC	CASSVFDRIRNEQFF
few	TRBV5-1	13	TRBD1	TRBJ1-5	TGCGCCAGCAGCTCTACAGGGGGGCAGCCCCAGCATTTT	CASSSTGGQPQHF
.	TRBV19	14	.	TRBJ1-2	TGTGCCAGTAGTATAGATGGAGGGGACTATGGCTACACCTTC	CASSIDGGDYGYTF
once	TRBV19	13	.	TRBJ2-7	TGTGCCAGTGGTGAACAGGGTTTAGAGGAGCAGTACTTC	CASGEQGLEEQYF
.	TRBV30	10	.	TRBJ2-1	TGTGCCTTGGATATGGTAGGGTGGTTCTTC	CALDMVGWFF
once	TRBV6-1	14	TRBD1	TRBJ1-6	TGTGCCAGCACCCTGACAGGGAGGAATTCACCCCTCCACTTT	CASTLTGRNSPLHF
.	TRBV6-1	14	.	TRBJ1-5	TGTGCCAGCACCTGGGCAGCTAGCAATCAGCCCCAGCATTTT	CASTWAASNQPQHF
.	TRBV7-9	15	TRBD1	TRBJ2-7	TGTGCCAGCAGCCATCCGGGACAGGGAGTGGGCGAGCAGTACTTC	CASSHPGQGVGEQYF
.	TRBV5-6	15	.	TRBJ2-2	TGTGCCAGCAGCTTAGGGGGAACGAACACCGGGGAGCTGTTTTTT	CASSLGGTNTGELFF
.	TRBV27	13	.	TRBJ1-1	TGTGCCAGCAGTTTAACAGGGAACACTGAAGCTTTCTTT	CASSLTGNTEAFF
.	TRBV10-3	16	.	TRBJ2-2	TGTGCCATCAGTGAGTGGACAGTTTCGAACACCGGGGAGCTGTTTTTT	CAISEWTVSNTGELFF
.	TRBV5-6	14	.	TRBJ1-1	TGTGCCAGCAGCCCAGCTCACGGGGCGGGTGAAGCTTTCTTT	CASSPAHGAGEAFF
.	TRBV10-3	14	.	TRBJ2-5	TGTGCCATCTCGCAGGGTGGGGCTCAAGAGACCCAGTACTTC	CAISQGGAQETQYF
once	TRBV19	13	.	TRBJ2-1	TGTGCCAGTAGCCCTTCCCTCGACCCCGAGCAGTTCTTC	CASSPSLDPEQFF
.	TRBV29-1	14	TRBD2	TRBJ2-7	TGCAGCGTTGAAGGGGGAGGGGTGGACTACGAGCAGTACTTC	CSVEGGGVDYEQYF
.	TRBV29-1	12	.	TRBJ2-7	TGCAGCGTTGGAGTGGGGAGGCACGAGCAGTACTTC	CSVGVGRHEQYF
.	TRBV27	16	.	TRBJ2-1	TGTGCCAGCAGTTTGCCCAACAGAACAGGGCCCAATGAGCAGTTCTTC	CASSLPNRTGPNEQFF
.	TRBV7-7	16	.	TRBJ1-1	TGTGCTAGCAGCCCAGAAACGGACAGTTTGAACACTGAAGCTTTCTTT	CASSPETDSLNTEAFF
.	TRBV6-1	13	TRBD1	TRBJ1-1	TGTGCCAGCAGTGAAACCCGACAGGGCGAAGCTTTCTTT	CASSETRQGEAFF
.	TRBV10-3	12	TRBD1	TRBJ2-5	TGTGCCAGCACCGGGACAGAAGAGACCCAGTACTTC	CASTGTEETQYF
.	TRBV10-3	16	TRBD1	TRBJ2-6	TGTGCCATCAGTGCGACAGGGCGCTCTGGGGCCAACGTCCTGACTTTC	CAISATGRSGANVLTF
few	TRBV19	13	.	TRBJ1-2	TGTGCCAGTAGTATTTCCCCGGTCACTGGCTACACCTTC	CASSISPVTGYTF
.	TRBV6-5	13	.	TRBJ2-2	TGTGCCAGCAGTTCGGACCTCACCGGGGAGCTGTTTTTT	CASSSDLTGELFF
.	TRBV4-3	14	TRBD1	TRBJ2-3	TGCGCCAGCAGCCAAGGGGGGGACAGGGACACGCAGTATTTT	CASSQGGDRDTQYF
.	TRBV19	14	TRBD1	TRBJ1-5	TGTGCCAGTAGTCCGTGGGACAGAAATCAGCCCCAGCATTTT	CASSPWDRNQPQHF
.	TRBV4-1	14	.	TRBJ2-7	TGCGCCAGCAGCCACCCAGGAGAGAGCTACGAGCAGTACTTC	CASSHPGESYEQYF
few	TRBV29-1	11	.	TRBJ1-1	TGCAGCGTCCGTCGGAACACTGAAGCTTTCTTT	CSVRRNTEAFF
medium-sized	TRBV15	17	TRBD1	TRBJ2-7	TGTGCCACCAGCAGTCCGGGACAGGGGGTGACCTCCTACGAGCAGTACTTC	CATSSPGQGVTSYEQYF